The present TCR beta chain was sequenced within a study of metastatic and nonmetastatic thyroid tumors. Study overall: Repertoires from malignant and benign thyroid patients were compared across blood and tumor or nodule tissue. Regarding the study as a whole: Relative to benign nodules, malignant thyroid tumors were reportedly characterized by significantly elevated TCR beta diversity in blood and tumor.

V was shortened by 4 bases and J by 9 bases, with 10 bases between the two germline ends. There are 11 residues in the CDR3. Per germline, CDR1 SGHAT and CDR2 FQNNGV. Prior to thyroid surgery, none of the patients had received any treatment. Per the original data handling: Construction of a distant-metastasis classifier for papillary thyroid cancer relied on CDR3 differences across clinicopathological groups. TCRdb used MiXCR to call clones anew from the PCR reads. The authors' filters were not applied to this entry. The sample holds some 18,000 clones, roughly 20% seen once. Details on this clone: Its antigen is as yet unknown.

Sequenced: tumor tissue. The origin of this receptor is a male donor with papillary thyroid cancer or a benign thyroid nodule (not recorded which). Some clones in this sample may be carry-over from other donors' samples. This chain links TRBV11-2 with TRBJ2-7; no definite D call. CDR3 loop: CASSSTGGQYF. CDR3 bases: TGTGCCAGCAGCTCGACTGGTGGGCAGTACTTC.